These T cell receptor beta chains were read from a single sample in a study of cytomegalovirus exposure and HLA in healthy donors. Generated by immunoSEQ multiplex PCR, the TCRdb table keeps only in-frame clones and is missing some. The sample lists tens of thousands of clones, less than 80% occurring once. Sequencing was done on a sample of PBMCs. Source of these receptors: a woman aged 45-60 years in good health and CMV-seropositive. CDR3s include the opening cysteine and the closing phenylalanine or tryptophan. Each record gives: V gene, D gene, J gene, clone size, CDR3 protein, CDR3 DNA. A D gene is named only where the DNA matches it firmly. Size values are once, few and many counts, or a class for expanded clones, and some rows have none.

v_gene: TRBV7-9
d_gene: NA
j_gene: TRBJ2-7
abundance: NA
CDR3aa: CASSPQAGTLLREQYF
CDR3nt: TGTGCCAGCAGCCCACAAGCCGGGACACTACTCCGGGAGCAGTACTTC

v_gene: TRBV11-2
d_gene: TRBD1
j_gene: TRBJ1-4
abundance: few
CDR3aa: CASSSITGGREKLFF
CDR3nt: TGTGCCAGCAGTTCCATTACAGGGGGGAGAGAAAAACTGTTTTTT

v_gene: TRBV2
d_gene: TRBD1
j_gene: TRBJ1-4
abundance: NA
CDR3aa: CASSQLTGGDLCNEKLFF
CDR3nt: TGTGCCAGCAGCCAATTGACAGGGGGCGACCTATGTAATGAAAAACTGTTTTTT

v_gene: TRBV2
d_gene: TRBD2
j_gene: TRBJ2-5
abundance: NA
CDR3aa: CASSDSLAGLRPTQYF
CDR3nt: TGTGCCAGCAGTGATTCCCTAGCGGGCCTTAGACCGACCCAGTACTTC

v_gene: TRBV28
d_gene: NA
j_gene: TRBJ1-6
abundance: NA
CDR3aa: CASSSRGPPVKLHF
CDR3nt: TGTGCCAGCAGCTCACGCGGTCCTCCTGTAAAACTCCACTTT

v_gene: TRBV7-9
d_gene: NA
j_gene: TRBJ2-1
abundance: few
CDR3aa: CSSSLGGVEQFF
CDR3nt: TGTTCCAGCAGCTTAGGGGGGGTAGAGCAGTTCTTC

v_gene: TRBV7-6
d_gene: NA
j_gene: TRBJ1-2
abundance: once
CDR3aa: CASSLGGALYGYTF
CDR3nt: TGTGCCAGCAGCTTGGGAGGGGCCTTGTATGGCTACACCTTC

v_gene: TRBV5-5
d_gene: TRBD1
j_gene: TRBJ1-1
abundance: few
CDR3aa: CASSSSTGTEAFF
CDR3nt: TGTGCCAGCAGCTCCTCGACAGGGACTGAAGCTTTCTTT

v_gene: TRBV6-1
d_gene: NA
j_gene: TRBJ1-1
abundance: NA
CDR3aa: CASSPSGSTEAFF
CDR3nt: TGTGCCAGCAGTCCCTCGGGGTCCACTGAAGCTTTCTTT

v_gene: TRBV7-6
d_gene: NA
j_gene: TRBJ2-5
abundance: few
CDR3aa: CASSIDAETQYF
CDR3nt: TGTGCCAGCAGCATAGATGCGGAGACCCAGTACTTC

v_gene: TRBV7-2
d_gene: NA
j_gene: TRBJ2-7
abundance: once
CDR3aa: CASSLDQGSGYEQYF
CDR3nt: TGTGCCAGCAGCTTAGACCAGGGAAGTGGGTACGAGCAGTACTTC

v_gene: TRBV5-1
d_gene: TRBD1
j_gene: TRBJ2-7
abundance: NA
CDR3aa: CASSLAEGGGAYEQYF
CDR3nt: TGCGCCAGCAGCTTGGCCGAAGGGGGCGGCGCCTACGAGCAGTACTTC

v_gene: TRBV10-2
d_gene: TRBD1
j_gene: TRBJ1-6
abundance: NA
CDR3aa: CASRGTANSPLHF
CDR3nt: TGCGCCAGCAGAGGGACAGCTAATTCACCCCTCCACTTT

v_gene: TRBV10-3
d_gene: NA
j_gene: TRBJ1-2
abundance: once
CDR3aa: CAILVRGYGYTF
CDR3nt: TGTGCCATCCTAGTTCGGGGCTATGGCTACACCTTC

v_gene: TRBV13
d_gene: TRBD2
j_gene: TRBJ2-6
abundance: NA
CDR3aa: CASSTRTSGDISGANVLTF
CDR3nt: TGTGCCAGCAGCACAAGGACTAGCGGGGACATCTCTGGGGCCAACGTCCTGACTTTC

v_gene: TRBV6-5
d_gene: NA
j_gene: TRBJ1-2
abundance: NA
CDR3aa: CASSYLDRNYGYTF
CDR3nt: TGTGCCAGCAGTTATTTAGACAGGAATTATGGCTACACCTTC

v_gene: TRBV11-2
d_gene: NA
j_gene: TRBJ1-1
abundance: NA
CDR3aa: CASSFSTEAFF
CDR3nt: TGTGCCAGCAGCTTTAGCACTGAAGCTTTCTTT

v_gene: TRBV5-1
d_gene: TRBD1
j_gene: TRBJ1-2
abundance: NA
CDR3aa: CASSLPQDRAYGYTF
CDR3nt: TGCGCCAGCAGCTTGCCCCAGGACAGGGCCTATGGCTACACCTTC

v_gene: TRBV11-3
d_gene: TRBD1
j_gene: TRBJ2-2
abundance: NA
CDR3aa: CASSSGQGYTGELFF
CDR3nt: TGTGCCAGCAGCAGTGGACAGGGGTACACCGGGGAGCTGTTTTTT

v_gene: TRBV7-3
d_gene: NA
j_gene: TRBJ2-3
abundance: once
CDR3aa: CASSRGTDTQYF
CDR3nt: TGTGCCAGCAGCCGAGGGACAGATACGCAGTATTTT

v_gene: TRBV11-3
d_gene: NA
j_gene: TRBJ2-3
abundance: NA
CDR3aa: CASSFSGDGTDTQYF
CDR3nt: TGTGCCAGCAGCTTTTCCGGGGATGGCACAGATACGCAGTATTTT

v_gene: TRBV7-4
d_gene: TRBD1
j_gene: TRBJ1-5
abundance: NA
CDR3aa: CASSPKDRGGNQPQHF
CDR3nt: TGTGCCAGCAGCCCAAAGGACAGGGGCGGCAATCAGCCCCAGCATTTT

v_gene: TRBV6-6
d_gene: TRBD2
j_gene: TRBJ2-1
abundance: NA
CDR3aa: CASTGAGAYNEQFF
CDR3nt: TGTGCCAGCACGGGAGCGGGGGCCTACAATGAGCAGTTCTTC

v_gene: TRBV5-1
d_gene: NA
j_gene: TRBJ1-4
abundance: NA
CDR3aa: CASRTGQTREEKLFF
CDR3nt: TGCGCCAGCAGAACTGGGCAGACTAGGGAGGAAAAACTGTTTTTT

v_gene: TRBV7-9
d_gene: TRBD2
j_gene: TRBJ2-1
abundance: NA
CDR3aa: CASTGTSGGLNYNEQFF
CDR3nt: TGTGCCAGCACCGGGACTAGCGGGGGGCTCAATTACAATGAGCAGTTCTTC

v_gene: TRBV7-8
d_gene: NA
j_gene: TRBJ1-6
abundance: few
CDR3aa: CASSYGHPSPLHF
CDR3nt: TGTGCCAGCAGCTACGGACACCCTTCACCCCTCCACTTT

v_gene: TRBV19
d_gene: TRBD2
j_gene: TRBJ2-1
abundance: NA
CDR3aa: CASSIEGRGSSNEQFF
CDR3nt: TGTGCCAGTAGTATAGAGGGGCGGGGGTCCTCCAATGAGCAGTTCTTC

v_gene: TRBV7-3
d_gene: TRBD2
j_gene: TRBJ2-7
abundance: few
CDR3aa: CASSLSGGTGYEQYF
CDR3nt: TGTGCCAGCAGCTTAAGCGGGGGGACGGGGTACGAGCAGTACTTC

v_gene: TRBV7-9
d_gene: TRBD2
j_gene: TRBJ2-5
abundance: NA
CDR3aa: CASSPGTSGEETQYF
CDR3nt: TGTGCCAGCAGCCCCGGGACTAGCGGTGAAGAGACCCAGTACTTC

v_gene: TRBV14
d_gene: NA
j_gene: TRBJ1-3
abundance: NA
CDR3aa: CASSQPGTWNTIYF
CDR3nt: TGTGCCAGCAGCCAACCCGGGACATGGAACACCATATATTTT

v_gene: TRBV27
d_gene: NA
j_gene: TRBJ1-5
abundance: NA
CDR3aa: CASHYKYNQPQHF
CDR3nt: TGTGCCAGCCACTACAAGTACAATCAGCCCCAGCATTTT

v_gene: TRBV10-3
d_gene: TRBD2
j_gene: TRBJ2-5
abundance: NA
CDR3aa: CAISGGGGATQETQYF
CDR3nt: TGTGCCATCAGTGGGGGCGGGGGAGCTACCCAAGAGACCCAGTACTTC

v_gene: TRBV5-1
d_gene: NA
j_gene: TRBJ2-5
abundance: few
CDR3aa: CASSPQLETQYF
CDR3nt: TGCGCCAGCAGCCCCCAGTTGGAGACCCAGTACTTC

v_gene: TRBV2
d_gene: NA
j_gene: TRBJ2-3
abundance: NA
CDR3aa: CASIEGGTSTDTQYF
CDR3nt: TGTGCCAGCATAGAGGGCGGGACTAGCACAGATACGCAGTATTTT

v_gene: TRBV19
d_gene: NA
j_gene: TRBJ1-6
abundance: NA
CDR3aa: CASSTLGDGSSPLHF
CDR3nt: TGTGCCAGTAGTACTTTAGGGGATGGAAGCTCACCCCTCCACTTT

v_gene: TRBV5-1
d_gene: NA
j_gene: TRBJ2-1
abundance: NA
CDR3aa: CASSPRTPPEAYNEQFF
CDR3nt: TGCGCCAGCAGCCCGCGGACACCCCCCGAGGCCTACAATGAGCAGTTCTTC

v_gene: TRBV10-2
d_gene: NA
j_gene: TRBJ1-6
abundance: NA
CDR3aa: CASSEQTKNSPLHF
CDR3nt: TGCGCCAGCAGTGAGCAGACAAAGAATTCACCCCTCCACTTT

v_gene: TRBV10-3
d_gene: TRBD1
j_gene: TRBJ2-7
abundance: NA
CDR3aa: CAISAGGEYEQYF
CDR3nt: TGTGCCATCAGTGCAGGGGGCGAATACGAGCAGTACTTC

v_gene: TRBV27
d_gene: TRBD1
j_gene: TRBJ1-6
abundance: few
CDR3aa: CASSPGGSGSPLHF
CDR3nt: TGTGCCAGCAGCCCAGGGGGCTCGGGTTCACCCCTCCACTTT

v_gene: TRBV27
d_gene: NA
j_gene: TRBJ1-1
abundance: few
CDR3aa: CASSFYPTGSDAFF
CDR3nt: TGTGCCAGCAGTTTCTACCCAACAGGGTCGGATGCTTTCTTT

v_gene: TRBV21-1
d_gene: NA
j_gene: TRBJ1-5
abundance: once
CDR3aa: CASSKPGHKNNYSNQPQHF
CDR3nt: TGTGCCAGCAGCAAACCCGGACACAAGAATAACTATAGCAATCAGCCCCAGCATTTT

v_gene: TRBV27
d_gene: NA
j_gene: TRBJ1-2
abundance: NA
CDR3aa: CASSLGAVPGIYGYTF
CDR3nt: TGTGCCAGCTCCCTGGGGGCAGTGCCAGGGATTTATGGCTACACCTTC

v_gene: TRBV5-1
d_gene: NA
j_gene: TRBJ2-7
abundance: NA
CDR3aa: CASSFLPNRDEQYF
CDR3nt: TGCGCCAGCAGCTTTCTACCCAATCGTGACGAGCAGTACTTC

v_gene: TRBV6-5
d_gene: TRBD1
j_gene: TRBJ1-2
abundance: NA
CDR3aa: CASSGGQGTPPGYTF
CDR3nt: TGTGCCAGCAGTGGCGGACAGGGAACCCCCCCGGGCTACACCTTC

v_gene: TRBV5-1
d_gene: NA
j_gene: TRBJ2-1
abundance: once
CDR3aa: CASSASLDNEQFF
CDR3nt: TGCGCCAGCAGCGCTAGCTTGGACAATGAGCAGTTCTTC